The 19 T cell receptor beta chains reported below all come from one sample, sequenced in a study of molecular identifiers for immune sequencing clone quantification. Via MiXCR, TCRdb re-called the PCR reads, giving one row per CDR3 protein. Seen here are around 480,000 distinct CDR3 sequences, roughly 24% observed once, and the top ten hold 0.76%. The sample consisted of naive CD8+ T cells from blood, with Jurkat cell RNA spiked in. Subset noted: FACS-sorted CD8+CD4-CCR7+CD45RA+ naive T cells. The origin of the receptors is a human donor in good health. Some libraries in this study had Jurkat cell RNA spiked in.

This clonotype was found a few times. This chain links TRBV27 with TRBJ2-5, with D maybe TRBD2 (5 bases). The CDR3 covers 13 residues. Per the germline V gene, CDR1 is MNHEY and CDR2 is SMNVEV (reference sequence). Between the trimmed V and J ends, which lost 5 bases and 1 base, there was a span of 8 bases. CDR3 nucleotides: TGTGCCAGCAGTGGGGAGAGCCAAGAGACCCAGTACTTC. Its protein product is CASSGESQETQYF.

The V and J genes are TRBV28 and TRBJ2-1, with no clear D. Germline V gene lookup returns CDR1 MDHEN and CDR2 SYDVKM. This CDR3 is built from 12 residues. CDR3 amino acids: CAAQPGYNEQFF. CDR3 DNA: TGTGCGGCGCAGCCCGGTTACAATGAGCAGTTCTTC.

The CDR3 here is CATSLDRGEGQPQHF. Written as DNA, the CDR3 is TGTGCCACCAGCTTGGACAGGGGAGAGGGTCAGCCCCAGCATTTT. The rearrangement links TRBV15 to TRBJ1-5, with TRBD1 matching 9 bases. V trimming: 5 bases; J trimming: 6 bases; junction bases outside the gene matches: 8. Germline V gives CDR1 LNHNV, CDR2 YYDKDF (reference sequence). The CDR3 is made up of 15 amino acids.

The chain uses TRBV20-1 and TRBJ2-7; 11 nucleotides match TRBD2. V lost 6 bases and J lost 2; bases outside the gene matches: 6. There are 14 residues in the CDR3. Germline-derived CDR1 and CDR2 are DFQATT and SNEGSKA (reference sequence). CDR3 sequence: CSALLAGGPYEQYF. The CDR3 DNA follows: TGCAGTGCGCTTTTAGCGGGAGGGCCCTACGAGCAGTACTTC.

This clonotype was detected only a few times. J is TRBJ2-1 and V is TRBV13; D is perhaps TRBD2 (7 bases). V lost 5 bases, J lost 4 bases, and 15 bases lay in between. Germline CDR1 and CDR2: PRHDT and FYEKMQ (reference sequence). This CDR3 comprises 15 residues. The CDR3 is CASSMWGGLYNEQFF. As DNA, the CDR3 is TGTGCCAGCAGCATGTGGGGGGGGCTGTACAATGAGCAGTTCTTC.

V gene TRBV5-1 combines with J gene TRBJ2-5, with D possibly matching TRBD1 (5 bases). The germline V gene has CDR1 SGHRS and CDR2 YFSETQ. This CDR3 region has 16 residues. The V and J ends lost 4 bases and 2 bases respectively, with 18 bases between them. CDR3 region: CASSRSRAGAQETQYF. DNA of the CDR3: TGCGCCAGCAGCAGATCCCGTGCTGGGGCTCAAGAGACCCAGTACTTC.

This clonotype was seen many times. This rearrangement joins TRBV25-1 to TRBJ2-3, with D hard to call. The CDR3 has 16 amino acids. Germline loops: CDR1 MGHDK, CDR2 SYGVNS. V was shortened by 1 base and J by 6 bases, with 17 bases between the two germline ends. The CDR3 bases are TGTGCCAGCAGTGAATCCATAGGCCACTTTTCGGATACGCAGTATTTT. Translating gives CASSESIGHFSDTQYF.

There are a few counts of this clonotype. This chain links TRBV6-1 with TRBJ2-7; 8 bases agree with TRBD1. The V and J ends lost 2 bases and 1 base, in that order; junction bases with no gene match: 4. Germline V gene sequence: CDR1 MNHNS, CDR2 SASEGT. The CDR3 spans 15 residues. CDR3 protein: CASSEFGTGSYEQYF. CDR3 DNA: TGTGCCAGCAGTGAATTCGGGACAGGTTCCTACGAGCAGTACTTC.

The sample holds a few counts of this clonotype. V and J are TRBV6-2 or TRBV6-3 and TRBJ1-1; D is unclear. V lost 4 bases and J 3 bases, leaving 21 bases between the germline ends. In germline, CDR1 is MNHEY, CDR2 SVGEGT. CDR3 length equals 17 residues. The CDR3 sequence: CASSWNPDGLRDTEAFF. In DNA, the CDR3 is TGTGCCAGCAGTTGGAACCCCGACGGCCTACGAGACACTGAAGCTTTCTTT.

V gene TRBV4-3 combines with J gene TRBJ2-1, with 9 bases fitting TRBD2. Germline CDR1 and CDR2: LGHNA and YSLEER. The trim removed 0 bases at V and 7 bases at J, leaving 10 bases unmatched. This CDR3 is built from 17 residues. The DNA of the CDR3 is TGCGCCAGCAGCCAAGATCTAACGGGACTAGCCAAAAATGAGCAGTTCTTC. Amino acids: CASSQDLTGLAKNEQFF.

This clonotype has a single count. This rearrangement joins TRBV7-2 to TRBJ1-5; D remains unclear. The CDR3 length is 17 residues. Trimming removed 3 bases at V and 0 bases at J, with 15 bases between. Per germline, CDR1 SGHTA and CDR2 FQGNSA. The CDR3 reads CASSFGRSDHSNQPQHF. The CDR3 DNA is TGTGCCAGCAGCTTTGGTCGGAGCGATCATAGCAATCAGCCCCAGCATTTT.

This chain connects TRBV21-1 to TRBJ2-7. TRBV21-1 is recorded as a pseudogene. The CDR3 runs 14 residues. CDR3 coding DNA: TGTGCCAGCAGCAAAGTACGGCAGTCCTACGAGCAGTACTTC. Translation: CASSKVRQSYEQYF.

CDR3 DNA: TGTGCCAGCAGCCCCGTGGGTGGCGGAAATGAAAAACTGTTTTTT. Amino acids: CASSPVGGGNEKLFF. The chain couples TRBV28 to TRBJ1-4; D gene ambiguous. This CDR3 is 15 amino acids long. CDR1 and CDR2 from the germline V gene are MDHEN and SYDVKM. Trimming cost V 6 bases and J 5 bases, with 16 bases left between them.

This clonotype was counted many times. The V call is TRBV5-4, the J call TRBJ2-7; D is undetermined. CDR1 is SGHNT and CDR2 is YYREEE in the germline V gene (reference sequence). V lost 3 bases and J lost 2, with 12 bases in between. The CDR3 runs to 14 residues. The CDR3 nucleotides read TGTGCCAGCAGCTCGGCGGATGTACCCTACGAGCAGTACTTC. As protein: CASSSADVPYEQYF.

Note on this clonotype: One base away lies a much larger clone, so this may be a sequencing read error. Here the CDR3 DNA reads TGTGCCAGTGATAAACCGGGACACCCCACAGATACGCAGTATTTT. Translation: CASDKPGHPTDTQYF. This chain links TRBV27 with TRBJ2-3, with D maybe TRBD1 (6 bases). V lost 9 bases and J 2 bases, leaving 18 bases between the germline ends. The CDR3 extends over 15 amino acids. Germline V lookup: CDR1 MNHEY, CDR2 SMNVEV (reference sequence).

There are a few counts of this clonotype. The CDR3 DNA reads as TGCGCCAGCAGAAGGGGAGATTTGGAGATTTCTAACTATGGCTACACCTTC. It specifies CASRRGDLEISNYGYTF. V usage is TRBV5-1 and J usage is TRBJ1-2; a possible D gene is TRBD1 (5 bases). There are 17 residues in the CDR3. Germline assignment: CDR1 SGHRS and CDR2 YFSETQ. The V end lost 5 bases, the J end lost 0 bases, and 20 bases lay between the germline ends. The variable domain in full, with the rest retrieved from reference TRBV5-1 and TRBJ1-2, is KAGVTQTPRYLIKTRGQQVTLSCSPISGHRSVSWYQQTPGQGLQFLFEYFSETQRNKGNFPGRFSGRQFSNSRSEMNVSTLELGDSALYLCASRRGDLEISNYGYTFGSGTRLTVV.

A word on this clonotype: The junction shows a germline mismatch at one end, possibly a read error. V usage is TRBV12-3 or TRBV12-4 and J usage is TRBJ2-5; no definite D call. The CDR3 extends over 14 amino acids. The CDR3 nucleotides are TGTGCCAGCAGATTGAGGTCCTACCAAGGGACCCAGTACTTC. This sequence encodes CASRLRSYQGTQYF.

On this clonotype itself: A single base separates this from a much larger clone, so it may be a read error. The gene calls are TRBV30 and TRBJ2-7, with 8 bases aligning to TRBD2. This CDR3 is built from 13 residues. Germline CDR1 and CDR2: GTSNPN and SVGIG (reference sequence). The V segment lost 4 bases and the J segment 4 bases; nucleotides outside the gene matches: 6. The CDR3 spells CAWNPSGSYEQYF. In nucleotides, the CDR3 is TGTGCCTGGAATCCGAGCGGGAGTTACGAGCAGTACTTC.

The chain carries TRBV5-8 and TRBJ2-7; no firm D call. V lost 3 bases, J lost 4 bases, and 11 bases lay in between. Looked up from germline, CDR1 is SGHTS and CDR2 is YDEGEE. This CDR3 region has 13 residues. CDR3 sequence: CASSSREWYEQYF. CDR3 sequence (DNA): TGTGCCAGCAGCTCAAGGGAATGGTACGAGCAGTACTTC. The whole variable domain, remainder taken from reference TRBV5-8 and TRBJ2-7, is EAGVTQSPTHLIKTRGQQATLRCSPISGHTSVYWYQQALGLGLQFLLWYDEGEERNRGNFPPRFSGRQFPNYSSELNVNALELEDSALYLCASSSREWYEQYFGPGTRLTVT.